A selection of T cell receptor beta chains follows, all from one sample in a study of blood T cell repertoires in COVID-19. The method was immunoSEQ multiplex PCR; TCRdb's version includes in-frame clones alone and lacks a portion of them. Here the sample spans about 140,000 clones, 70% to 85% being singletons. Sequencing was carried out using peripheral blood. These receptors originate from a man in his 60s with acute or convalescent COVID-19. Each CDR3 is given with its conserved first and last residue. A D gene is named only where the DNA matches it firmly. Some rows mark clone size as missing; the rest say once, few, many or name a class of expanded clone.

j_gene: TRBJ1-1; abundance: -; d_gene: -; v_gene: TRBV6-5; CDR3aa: CASSIQVNTEAFF; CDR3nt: TGTGCCAGCAGTATCCAGGTGAACACTGAAGCTTTCTTT
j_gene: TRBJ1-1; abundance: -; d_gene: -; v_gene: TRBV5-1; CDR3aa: CASSLAPGGAFF; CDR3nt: TGCGCCAGCAGCTTGGCCCCGGGGGGAGCTTTCTTT
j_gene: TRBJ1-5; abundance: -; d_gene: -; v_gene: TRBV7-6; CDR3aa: CASSLGGGFNQPQHF; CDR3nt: TGTGCCAGCAGCTTGGGAGGGGGGTTCAATCAGCCCCAGCATTTT
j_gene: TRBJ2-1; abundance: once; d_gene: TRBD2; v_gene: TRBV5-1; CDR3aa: CASSSGLAGAGSYNEQFF; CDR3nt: TGCGCCAGCAGCTCTGGACTAGCGGGAGCAGGATCCTACAATGAGCAGTTCTTC
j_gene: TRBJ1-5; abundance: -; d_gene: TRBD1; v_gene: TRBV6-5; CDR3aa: CASSTGQGLNQPQHF; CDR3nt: TGTGCCAGCAGTACGGGACAGGGGCTGAATCAGCCCCAGCATTTT
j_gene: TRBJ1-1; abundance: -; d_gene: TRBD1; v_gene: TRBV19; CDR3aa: CASSIGLRDRGAFF; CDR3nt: TGTGCCAGTAGTATTGGCCTCCGGGACAGGGGAGCTTTCTTT
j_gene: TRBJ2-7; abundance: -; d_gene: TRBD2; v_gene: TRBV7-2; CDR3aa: CASSRDSSGIIDEQYF; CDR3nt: TGTGCCAGCAGTCGAGATTCTAGCGGGATAATCGACGAGCAGTACTTC
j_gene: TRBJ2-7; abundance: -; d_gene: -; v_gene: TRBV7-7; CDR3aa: CASSLTSGLPNYEQYF; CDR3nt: TGTGCTAGCAGCTTAACGTCAGGACTTCCTAACTACGAGCAGTACTTC
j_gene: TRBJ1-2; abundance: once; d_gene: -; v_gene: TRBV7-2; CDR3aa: CASSPGVGSGYGYTF; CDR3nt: TGTGCCAGCAGCCCAGGAGTGGGCAGCGGGTATGGCTACACCTTC
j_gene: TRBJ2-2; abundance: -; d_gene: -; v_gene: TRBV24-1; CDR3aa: CATTSSYTGELFF; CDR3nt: TGTGCCACCACTTCTTCGTACACCGGGGAGCTGTTTTTT
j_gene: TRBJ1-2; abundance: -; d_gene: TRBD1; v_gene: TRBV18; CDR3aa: CASSPRQGVTLGYTF; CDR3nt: TGTGCCAGCTCACCACGACAGGGGGTTACCCTAGGCTACACCTTC
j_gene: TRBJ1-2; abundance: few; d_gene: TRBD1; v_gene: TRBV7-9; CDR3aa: CASSLHSGTAGSYTF; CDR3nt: TGTGCCAGCAGCTTACATTCGGGGACAGCTGGGAGCTACACCTTC
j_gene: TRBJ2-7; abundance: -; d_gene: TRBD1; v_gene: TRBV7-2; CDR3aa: CASSIGGGTGGSEQYF; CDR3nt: TGTGCCAGCAGTATAGGAGGAGGGACAGGGGGCTCCGAGCAGTACTTC
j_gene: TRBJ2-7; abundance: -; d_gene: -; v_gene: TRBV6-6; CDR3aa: CASSYSTDSYEQYF; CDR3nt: TGTGCCAGCAGTTACTCGACAGACTCCTACGAGCAGTACTTC
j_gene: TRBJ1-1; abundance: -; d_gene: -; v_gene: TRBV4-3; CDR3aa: CASSPQGNTEAFF; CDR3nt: TGCGCCAGCAGCCCCCAGGGGAACACTGAAGCTTTCTTT
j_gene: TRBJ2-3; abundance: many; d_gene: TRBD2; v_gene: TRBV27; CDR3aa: CATPAGSTDTQYF; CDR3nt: TGTGCCACCCCAGCGGGAAGCACAGATACGCAGTATTTT
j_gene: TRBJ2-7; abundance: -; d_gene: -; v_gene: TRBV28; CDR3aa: CASSPSRVEQYF; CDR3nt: TGTGCCAGCAGCCCCAGTCGGGTGGAGCAGTACTTC
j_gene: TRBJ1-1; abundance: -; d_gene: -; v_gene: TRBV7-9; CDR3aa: CAGAGVPTEAFF; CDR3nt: TGTGCCGGGGCAGGGGTCCCCACTGAAGCTTTCTTT
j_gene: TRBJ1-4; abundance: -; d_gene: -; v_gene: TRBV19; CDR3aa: CASSVSSRSEKLFF; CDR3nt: TGTGCCAGTAGTGTATCCAGTCGGAGTGAAAAACTGTTTTTT
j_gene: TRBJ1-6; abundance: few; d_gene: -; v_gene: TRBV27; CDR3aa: CASSLSGGYNSPLHF; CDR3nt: TGTGCCAGCAGTTTATCGGGGGGATATAATTCACCCCTCCACTTT
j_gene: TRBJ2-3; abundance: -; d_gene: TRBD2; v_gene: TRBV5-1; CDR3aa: CASSPELAGGPKNTQYF; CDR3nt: TGCGCCAGCAGCCCGGAACTAGCGGGAGGGCCGAAGAATACGCAGTATTTT
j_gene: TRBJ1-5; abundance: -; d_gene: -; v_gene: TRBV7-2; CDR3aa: CASSLQVGSNQPQHF; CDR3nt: TGTGCCAGCAGCTTGCAGGTTGGGAGCAATCAGCCCCAGCATTTT
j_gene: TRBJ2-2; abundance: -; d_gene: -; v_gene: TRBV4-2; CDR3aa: CASSQGGANTGELFF; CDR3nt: TGTGCCAGCAGCCAAGGGGGAGCGAACACCGGGGAGCTGTTTTTT
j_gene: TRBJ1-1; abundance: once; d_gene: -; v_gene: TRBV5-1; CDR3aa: CASTVDSNTEAFF; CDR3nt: TGCGCCAGCACGGTGGACTCCAACACTGAAGCTTTCTTT
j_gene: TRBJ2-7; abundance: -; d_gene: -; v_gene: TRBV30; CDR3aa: CAWSPPGYEQYF; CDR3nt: TGTGCCTGGAGTCCCCCGGGCTACGAGCAGTACTTC
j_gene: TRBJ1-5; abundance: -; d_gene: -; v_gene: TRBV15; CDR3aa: CATSREGADQPQHF; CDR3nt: TGTGCCACCAGCAGAGAGGGGGCGGACCAGCCCCAGCATTTT
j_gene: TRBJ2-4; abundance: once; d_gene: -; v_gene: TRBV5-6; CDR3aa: CASSPRLAKNIQYF; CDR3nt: TGTGCCAGCAGCCCCAGGCTAGCCAAAAACATTCAGTACTTC
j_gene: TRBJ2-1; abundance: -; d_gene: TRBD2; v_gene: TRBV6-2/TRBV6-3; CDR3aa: CASSRRTSGPYNEQFF; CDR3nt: TGTGCCAGCAGCCGTAGGACTAGCGGTCCCTACAATGAGCAGTTCTTC
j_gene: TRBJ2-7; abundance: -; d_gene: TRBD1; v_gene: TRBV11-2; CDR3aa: CASSQTWTGLSEQYF; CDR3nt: TGTGCCAGCAGCCAAACATGGACAGGTTTGTCCGAGCAGTACTTC
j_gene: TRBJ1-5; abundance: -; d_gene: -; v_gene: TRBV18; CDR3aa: CASSTLDSNQPQHF; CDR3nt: TGTGCCAGCTCAACTCTAGACAGCAATCAGCCCCAGCATTTT
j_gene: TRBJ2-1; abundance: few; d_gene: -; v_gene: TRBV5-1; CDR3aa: CASSPGVNEQFF; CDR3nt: TGCGCCAGCAGCCCGGGAGTCAATGAGCAGTTCTTC
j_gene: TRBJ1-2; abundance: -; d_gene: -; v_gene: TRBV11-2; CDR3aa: CASSFTGFYGYTF; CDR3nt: TGTGCCAGCAGCTTCACAGGCTTCTATGGCTACACCTTC